Listed here are 9 T cell receptor beta chains from one sample, sequenced in a study of cytomegalovirus exposure and HLA in healthy donors. PCR employed 60 Vbeta and 13 Jbeta primers. The protocol was immunoSEQ multiplex PCR, while the TCRdb copy is restricted to in-frame clones and leaves out a portion. The sample records 150,000 to 200,000 clones, 65% to 75% being singletons. The material sequenced was PBMCs. Receptor source: a girl aged 10-17 years in good health and CMV-seronegative.

V and J are TRBV1 and TRBJ1-5. TRBV1 is tagged as a pseudogene. The CDR3 length is 13 residues. The CDR3 DNA reads TGCACCAGCAGCCAAGATAGGGAGCAGCCCCAGCATTTT. Translation: CTSSQDREQPQHF.

This chain links TRBV9 with TRBJ1-5; 7 bases align to TRBD1. Germline CDR1 reads SGDLS; CDR2 reads YYNGEE. V gave up 2 bases and J gave up 8 bases; unmatched junction bases: 7. This CDR3 contains 14 residues. DNA of the CDR3: TGTGCCAGCAGCGTGTTAGGGGGCGCGGAGCCCCAGCATTTT. Amino acid sequence: CASSVLGGAEPQHF.

The rearrangement links TRBV18 to TRBJ2-7, with 10 bases lining up with TRBD1. Germline lookup yields CDR1 KGHSH and CDR2 LQKENI. V lost 5 bases, J lost 3 bases, and 4 bases stayed unmatched. The length of the CDR3 is 14 residues. The DNA for the CDR3 is TGTGCCAGCTCATCGGGACAGGGGATCTACGAGCAGTACTTC. Protein sequence: CASSSGQGIYEQYF.

The chain joins TRBV5-1 to TRBJ1-3; D remains unclear. The V gene lost 4 bases and the J gene lost 4 bases, with 6 bases spanning the gap. Germline values: CDR1 SGHRS, CDR2 YFSETQ. The CDR3 sequence is 12 residues long. The CDR3 protein is CASSTDGNTIYF. The CDR3, as DNA: TGCGCCAGCAGCACAGACGGAAACACCATATATTTT.

This rearrangement joins TRBV6-1 to TRBJ1-1, with D perhaps matching TRBD1 (6 bases). The CDR3 consists of 15 residues. Deletions cut 5 bases from V and 3 bases from J, with 16 bases between. The V gene's germline CDR1 is MNHNS and CDR2 SASEGT. The CDR3 DNA reads TGTGCCAGCAGTCCCTACAGGGTCATGGACACTGAAGCTTTCTTT. The encoded protein is CASSPYRVMDTEAFF.

This clone occurred a few times. The chain recombines TRBV4-2 with TRBJ2-2; D is possibly TRBD1 (6 bases). In germline, CDR1 is LGHNA, CDR2 YNFKEQ. V shed 4 bases and J shed 4 bases, with 10 bases lying between them. CDR3 length: 14 amino acids. In DNA, the CDR3 is TGTGCCAGCAGCCTAGGGACACCCACCGGGGAGCTGTTTTTT. Translating gives CASSLGTPTGELFF.

The J gene is TRBJ1-2, the V gene TRBV13, with 7 bases lining up with TRBD1. V trimming: 5 bases; J trimming: 3 bases; junction bases outside the gene matches: 12. This CDR3 spans 16 amino acids. Per the germline V gene, CDR1 is PRHDT and CDR2 is FYEKMQ (reference sequence). The CDR3 is CASSPRRGYVDYGYTF. As DNA, the CDR3 is TGTGCCAGCAGCCCGCGCAGGGGGTATGTGGACTATGGCTACACCTTC.

This clone was observed once. The V gene is TRBV6-1, the J gene TRBJ2-3; D may be TRBD1 (5 bases). This CDR3 has 14 amino acids. CDR1 and CDR2 from the germline V gene are MNHNS and SASEGT. With 1 base removed from V and 5 bases from J, the gap between germline ends came to 10 bases. The chain's CDR3 is CASSEGPQGDTQYF. The CDR3 DNA reads as TGTGCCAGCAGTGAAGGACCCCAGGGAGATACGCAGTATTTT.

The gene calls are TRBV5-6 and TRBJ2-1, with 8 positions matching TRBD1. Trimming cost V 4 bases and J 7 bases; bases outside gene matches: 7. CDR3 length equals 14 residues. In germline, CDR1 is SGHDT, CDR2 YYEEEE. The CDR3 nucleotides are TGTGCCAGCAGCCCAGACAGGGGCACAAATGAGCAGTTCTTC. Translation: CASSPDRGTNEQFF.